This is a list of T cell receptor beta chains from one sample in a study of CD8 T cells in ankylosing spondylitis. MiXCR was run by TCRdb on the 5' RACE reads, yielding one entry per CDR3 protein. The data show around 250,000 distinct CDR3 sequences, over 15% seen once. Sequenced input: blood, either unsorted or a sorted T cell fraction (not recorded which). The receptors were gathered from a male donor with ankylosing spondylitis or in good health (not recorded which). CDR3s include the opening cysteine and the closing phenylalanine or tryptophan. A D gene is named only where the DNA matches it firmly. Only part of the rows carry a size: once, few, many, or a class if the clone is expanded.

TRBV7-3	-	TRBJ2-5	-	TGTGCCAGCAGCTCTGGCGGGGAGACCCAGTACTTC	CASSSGGETQYF
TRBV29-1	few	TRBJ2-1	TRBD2	TGCAGCGCCCTGGGACTAGCGGGAGGTGATGAGCAGTTCTTC	CSALGLAGGDEQFF
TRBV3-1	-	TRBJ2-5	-	TGTGCCAGCAGCTCCGACACAAGACAAGAGACCCAGTACTTC	CASSSDTRQETQYF
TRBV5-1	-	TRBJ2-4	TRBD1	TGCGCCAGCAGCACCAACCGGGACAGGAAAAACATTCAGTACTTC	CASSTNRDRKNIQYF
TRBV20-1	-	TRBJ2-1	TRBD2	TGCAGTGCTAGAGATCCGACTAGCGGGAGTTTTGGGTCCTACAATGAGCAGTTCTTC	CSARDPTSGSFGSYNEQFF
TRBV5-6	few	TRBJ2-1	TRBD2	TGTGCCAGCAGCTTGGCCGCACTAGCGGGCCACTACAATGAGCAGTTCTTC	CASSLAALAGHYNEQFF
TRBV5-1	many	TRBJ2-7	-	TGCGCCAGCAGCCCGGTCCAGGGAAGTTCCTACGAGCAGTACTTC	CASSPVQGSSYEQYF
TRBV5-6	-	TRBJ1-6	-	TGTGCCAGCAGCTTCCCCGATGGGGGTCATTCACCCCTCCACTTT	CASSFPDGGHSPLHF
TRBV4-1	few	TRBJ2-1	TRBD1	TGCGCCAGCAGCCAAGACCCCGGGACAGGCAATGAGCAGTTCTTC	CASSQDPGTGNEQFF
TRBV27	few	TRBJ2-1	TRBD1	TGTGCCAGCAGTTTAACGGGACAGGGCAATGAGCAGTTCTTC	CASSLTGQGNEQFF
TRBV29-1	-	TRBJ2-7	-	TGCAGCGCCCTGGGGGCAGGGGACCCCTACGAGCAGTACTTC	CSALGAGDPYEQYF
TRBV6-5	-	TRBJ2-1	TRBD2	TGTGCCAGCAGTTACGCGCAGGGAGGGGATGAGCAGTTCTTC	CASSYAQGGDEQFF
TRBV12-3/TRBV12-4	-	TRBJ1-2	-	TGTGCCAGCAGGGAGAATAGGGACCTTGGGGGCTACACCTTC	CASRENRDLGGYTF
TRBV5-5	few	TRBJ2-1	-	TGTGCCAGCAGCTTGGGACTTTCCCCGGCTTACAATGAGCAGTTCTTC	CASSLGLSPAYNEQFF
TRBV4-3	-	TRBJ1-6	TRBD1	TGCGCCAGCAGCCAAGATTGGCGGGACAGGCGTAATTCACCCCTCCACTTT	CASSQDWRDRRNSPLHF
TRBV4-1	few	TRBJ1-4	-	TGCGCCAGCAGCCAAGTCCCTGCTAATGAAAAACTGTTTTTT	CASSQVPANEKLFF
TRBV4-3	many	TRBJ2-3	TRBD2	TGCGCCAGCAGCTCAATAGCGGGAGTGAAAACAGATACGCAGTATTTT	CASSSIAGVKTDTQYF
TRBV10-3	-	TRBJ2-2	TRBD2	TGTGCCATCAGTGACCCGGGACTAGCGGGGACCGGGGAGCTGTTTTTT	CAISDPGLAGTGELFF
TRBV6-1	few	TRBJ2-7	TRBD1	TGTGCCAGCAGCACAAGAGGGGGCAATGGAGAGCAGTACTTC	CASSTRGGNGEQYF
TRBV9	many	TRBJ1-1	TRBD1	TGTGCCAGCAGCGAGGGGACAGGGGATATTGAAGCTTTCTTT	CASSEGTGDIEAFF
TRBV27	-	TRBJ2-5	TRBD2	TGTGCCAGCAGTCCCTTCCCCGGACTAGCGGGAGAAGAGACCCAGTACTTC	CASSPFPGLAGEETQYF
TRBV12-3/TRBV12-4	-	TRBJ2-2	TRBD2	TGTGCCAGCAGTTGGCTAGCGGGAGGCACCGGGGAGCTGTTTTTT	CASSWLAGGTGELFF
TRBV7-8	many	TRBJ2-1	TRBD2	TGTGCCAGCAGCTTACCTAGCGGATCCTACAATGAGCAGTTCTTC	CASSLPSGSYNEQFF
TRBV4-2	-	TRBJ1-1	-	TGTGCCAGCAGCGACACCATGAACACTGAAGCTTTCTTT	CASSDTMNTEAFF
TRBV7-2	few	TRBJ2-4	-	TGTGCCAGCAGCCCAGGGAAGGGTCCCAAAAACATTCAGTACTTC	CASSPGKGPKNIQYF
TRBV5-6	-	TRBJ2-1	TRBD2	TGTGCCAGCGGACGGGCTAGCGGTTACAATGAGCAGTTCTTC	CASGRASGYNEQFF
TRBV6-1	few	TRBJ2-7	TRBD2	TGTACCAGCAGTGTTTACAGGGGGGGACTAGCGGGAAGCACCTACGAGCAGTACTTC	CTSSVYRGGLAGSTYEQYF
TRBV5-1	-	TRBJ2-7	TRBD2	TGCGCCAGCAGCGGTGTAGCGGGAGGGTCCTACGAGCAGTACTTC	CASSGVAGGSYEQYF